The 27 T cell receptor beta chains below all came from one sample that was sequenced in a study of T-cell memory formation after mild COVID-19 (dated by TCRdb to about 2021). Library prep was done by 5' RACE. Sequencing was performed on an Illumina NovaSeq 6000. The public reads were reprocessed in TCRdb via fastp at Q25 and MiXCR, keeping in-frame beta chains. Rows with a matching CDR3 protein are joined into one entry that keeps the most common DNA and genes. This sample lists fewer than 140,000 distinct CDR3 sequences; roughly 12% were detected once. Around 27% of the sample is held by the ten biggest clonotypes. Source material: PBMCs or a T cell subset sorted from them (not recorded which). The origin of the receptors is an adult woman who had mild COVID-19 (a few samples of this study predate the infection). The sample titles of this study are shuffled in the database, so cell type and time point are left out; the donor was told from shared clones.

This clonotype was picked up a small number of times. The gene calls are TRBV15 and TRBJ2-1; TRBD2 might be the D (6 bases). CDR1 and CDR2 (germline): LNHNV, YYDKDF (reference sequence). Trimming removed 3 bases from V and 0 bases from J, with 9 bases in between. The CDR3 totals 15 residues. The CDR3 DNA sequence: TGTGCCACCAGCAGCGGGGGTCGCTCCTACAATGAGCAGTTCTTC. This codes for CATSSGGRSYNEQFF.

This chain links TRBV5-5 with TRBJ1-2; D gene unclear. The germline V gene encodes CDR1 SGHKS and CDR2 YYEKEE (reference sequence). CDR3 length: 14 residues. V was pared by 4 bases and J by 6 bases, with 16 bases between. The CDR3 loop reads CASSPGTPYHGYTF. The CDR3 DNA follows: TGTGCCAGCAGCCCAGGAACCCCCTACCATGGCTACACCTTC.

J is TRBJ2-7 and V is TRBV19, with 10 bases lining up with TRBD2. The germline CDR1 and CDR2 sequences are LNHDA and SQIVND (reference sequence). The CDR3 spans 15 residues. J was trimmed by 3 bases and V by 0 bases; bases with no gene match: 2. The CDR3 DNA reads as TGTGCCAGTAGTATAGATGCTAGCGGGAGCTACGAGCAGTACTTC. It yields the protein CASSIDASGSYEQYF.

The CDR3 coding sequence is TGTGCCAGCCTGGAGACCGGGGAGCTGTTTTTT. Translating it yields CASLETGELFF. The chain has TRBV2 and TRBJ2-2; D is uncertain. Trimming removed 8 bases from V and 5 bases from J, with 6 bases in between. This CDR3 has 11 residues. Germline CDR1 and CDR2: SNHLY and FYNNEI.

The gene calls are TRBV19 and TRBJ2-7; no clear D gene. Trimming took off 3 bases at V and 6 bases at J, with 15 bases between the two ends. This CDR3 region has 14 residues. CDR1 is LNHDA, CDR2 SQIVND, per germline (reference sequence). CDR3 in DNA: TGTGCCAGTAGTATGGGAAACGTTTTGACCGAGCAGTACTTC. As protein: CASSMGNVLTEQYF.

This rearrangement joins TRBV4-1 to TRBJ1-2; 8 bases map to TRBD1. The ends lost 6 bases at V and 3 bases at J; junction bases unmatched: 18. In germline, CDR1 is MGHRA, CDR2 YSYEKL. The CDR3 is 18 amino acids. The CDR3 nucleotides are TGCGCCAGCAGTCCTAGCTCTCCCGGGACAGGTCTATACTATGGCTACACCTTC. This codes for CASSPSSPGTGLYYGYTF.

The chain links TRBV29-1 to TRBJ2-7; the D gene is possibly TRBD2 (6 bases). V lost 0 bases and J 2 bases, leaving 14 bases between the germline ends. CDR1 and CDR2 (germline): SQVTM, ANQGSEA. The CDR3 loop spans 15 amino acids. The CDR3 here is CSVEDRGTQAYEQYF. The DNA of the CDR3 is TGCAGCGTTGAAGATCGCGGGACCCAAGCCTACGAGCAGTACTTC.

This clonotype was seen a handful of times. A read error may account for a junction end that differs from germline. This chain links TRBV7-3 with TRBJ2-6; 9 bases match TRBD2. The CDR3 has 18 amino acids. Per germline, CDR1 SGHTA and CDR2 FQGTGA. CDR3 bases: TGTGCCAGCAGCCTAACTAGCGGGTGGGGCTCTGGGGCCAACGTCCTGACTTTC. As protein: CASSLTSGWGSGANVLTF.

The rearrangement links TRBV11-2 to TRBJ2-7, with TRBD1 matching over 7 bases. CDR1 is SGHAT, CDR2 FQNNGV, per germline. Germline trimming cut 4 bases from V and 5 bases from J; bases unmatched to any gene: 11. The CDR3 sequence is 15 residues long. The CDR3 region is CASSSSGTEEHEQYF. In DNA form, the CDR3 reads TGTGCCAGCAGCTCATCCGGGACAGAGGAACACGAGCAGTACTTC.

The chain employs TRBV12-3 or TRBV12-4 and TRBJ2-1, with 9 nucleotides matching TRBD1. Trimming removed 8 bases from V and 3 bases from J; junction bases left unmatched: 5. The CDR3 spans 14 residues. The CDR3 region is CASLRDRVYNEQFF. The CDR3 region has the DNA TGTGCCAGCCTCCGGGACAGGGTCTACAATGAGCAGTTCTTC.

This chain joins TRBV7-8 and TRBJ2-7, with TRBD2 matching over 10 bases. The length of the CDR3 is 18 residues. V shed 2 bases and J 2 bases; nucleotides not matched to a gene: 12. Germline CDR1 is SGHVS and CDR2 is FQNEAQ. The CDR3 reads CASSLQTSGRPNAYEQYF. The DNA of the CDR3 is TGTGCCAGCAGCTTACAGACTAGCGGGCGTCCCAACGCCTACGAGCAGTACTTC. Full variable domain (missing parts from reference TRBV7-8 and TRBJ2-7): GAGVSQSPRYKVAKRGQDVALRCDPISGHVSLFWYQQALGQGPEFLTYFQNEAQLDKSGLPSDRFFAERPEGSVSTLKIQRTQQEDSAVYLCASSLQTSGRPNAYEQYFGPGTRLTVT.

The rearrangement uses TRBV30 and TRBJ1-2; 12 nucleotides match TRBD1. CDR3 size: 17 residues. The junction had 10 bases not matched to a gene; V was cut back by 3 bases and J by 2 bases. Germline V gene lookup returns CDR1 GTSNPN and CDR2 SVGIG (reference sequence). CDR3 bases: TGTGCCTGGAGACCCGGGGACAGGGGGCCCCTAAACTATGGCTACACCTTC. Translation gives CAWRPGDRGPLNYGYTF.

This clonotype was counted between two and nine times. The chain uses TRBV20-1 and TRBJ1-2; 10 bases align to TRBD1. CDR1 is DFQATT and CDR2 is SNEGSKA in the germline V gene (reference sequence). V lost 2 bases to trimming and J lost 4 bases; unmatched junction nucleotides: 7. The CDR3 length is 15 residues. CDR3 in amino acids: CSARSDRGFRYGYTF. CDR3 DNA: TGCAGTGCTAGATCGGACAGGGGGTTTCGCTATGGCTACACCTTC.

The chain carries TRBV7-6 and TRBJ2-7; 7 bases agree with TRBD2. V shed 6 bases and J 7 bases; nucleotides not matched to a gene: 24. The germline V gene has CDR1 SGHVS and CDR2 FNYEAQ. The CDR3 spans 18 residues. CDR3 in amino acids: CASSPLWVSGGEPGEQYF. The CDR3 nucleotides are TGTGCCAGCAGTCCCCTGTGGGTATCGGGAGGAGAGCCGGGTGAGCAGTACTTC.

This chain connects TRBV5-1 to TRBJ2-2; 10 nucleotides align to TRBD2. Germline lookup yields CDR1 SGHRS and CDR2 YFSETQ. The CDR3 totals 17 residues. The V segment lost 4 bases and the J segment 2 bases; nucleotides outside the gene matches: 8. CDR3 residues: CASSLYASGGNTGELFF. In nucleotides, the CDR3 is TGCGCCAGCAGCCTGTACGCTAGCGGGGGAAACACCGGGGAGCTGTTTTTT.

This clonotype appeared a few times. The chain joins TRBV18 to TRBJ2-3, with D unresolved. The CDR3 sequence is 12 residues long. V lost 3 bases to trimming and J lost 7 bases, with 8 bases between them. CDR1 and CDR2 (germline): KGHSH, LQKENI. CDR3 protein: CASSPEKNTQYF. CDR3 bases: TGTGCCAGCTCACCGGAGAAAAATACGCAGTATTTT.

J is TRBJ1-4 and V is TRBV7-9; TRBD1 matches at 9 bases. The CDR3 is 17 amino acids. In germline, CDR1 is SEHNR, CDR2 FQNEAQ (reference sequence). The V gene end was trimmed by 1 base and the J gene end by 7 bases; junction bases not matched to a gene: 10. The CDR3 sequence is CASSLETRTGVREKLFF. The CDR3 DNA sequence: TGTGCCAGCAGCTTAGAAACCCGGACAGGGGTACGTGAAAAACTGTTTTTT. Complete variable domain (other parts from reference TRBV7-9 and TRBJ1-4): DTGVSQNPRHKITKRGQNVTFRCDPISEHNRLYWYRQTLGQGPEFLTYFQNEAQLEKSRLLSDRFSAERPKGSFSTLEIQRTEQGDSAMYLCASSLETRTGVREKLFFGSGTQLSVL.

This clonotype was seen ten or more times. CDR3 sequence (DNA): TGTGCCACCAGTGACCACAGGGGCACTGAAGCTTTCTTT. Translating gives CATSDHRGTEAFF. The J gene is TRBJ1-1, the V gene TRBV24-1; 7 bases are a match to TRBD1. After removal of 4 bases from V and 4 bases from J, the junction contained 2 bases not matched to a gene. Germline V gene data show CDR1 as KGHDR and CDR2 as SFDVKD. The CDR3 contains 13 residues.

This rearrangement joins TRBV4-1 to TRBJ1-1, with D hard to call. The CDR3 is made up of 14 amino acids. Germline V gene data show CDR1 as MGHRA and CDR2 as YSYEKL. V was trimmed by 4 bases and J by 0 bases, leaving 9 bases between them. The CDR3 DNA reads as TGCGCCAGCAGCCCCGTAAGAGTGAACACTGAAGCTTTCTTT. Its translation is CASSPVRVNTEAFF.

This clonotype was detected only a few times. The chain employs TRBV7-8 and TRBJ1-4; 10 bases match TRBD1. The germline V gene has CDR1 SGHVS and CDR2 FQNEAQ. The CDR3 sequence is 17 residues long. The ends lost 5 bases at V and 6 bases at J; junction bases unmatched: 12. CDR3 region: CASSQLTPGQGHEKLFF. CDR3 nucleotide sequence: TGTGCCAGCAGCCAGCTTACTCCGGGACAGGGGCATGAAAAACTGTTTTTT.

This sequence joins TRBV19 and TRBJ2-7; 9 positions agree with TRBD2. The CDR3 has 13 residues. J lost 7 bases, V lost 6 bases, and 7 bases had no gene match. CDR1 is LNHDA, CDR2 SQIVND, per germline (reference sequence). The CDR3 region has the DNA TGTGCCAGTAGCTCCCTAGCGGGGTGGGAGCAGTACTTC. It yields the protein CASSSLAGWEQYF.

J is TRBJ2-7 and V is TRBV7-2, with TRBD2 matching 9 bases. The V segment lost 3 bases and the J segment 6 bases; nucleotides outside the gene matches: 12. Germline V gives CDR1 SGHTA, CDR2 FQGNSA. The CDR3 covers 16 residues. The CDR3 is CASSFRRGGPPGEQYF. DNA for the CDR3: TGTGCCAGCAGCTTTAGGCGGGGGGGTCCCCCAGGCGAGCAGTACTTC.

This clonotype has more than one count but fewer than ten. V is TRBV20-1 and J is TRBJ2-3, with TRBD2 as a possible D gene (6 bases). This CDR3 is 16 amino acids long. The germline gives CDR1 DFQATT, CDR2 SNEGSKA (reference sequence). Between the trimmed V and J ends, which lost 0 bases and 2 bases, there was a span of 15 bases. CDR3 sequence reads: CSARDDREIATDTQYF. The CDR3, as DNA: TGCAGTGCTAGAGATGATCGGGAGATTGCCACAGATACGCAGTATTTT.

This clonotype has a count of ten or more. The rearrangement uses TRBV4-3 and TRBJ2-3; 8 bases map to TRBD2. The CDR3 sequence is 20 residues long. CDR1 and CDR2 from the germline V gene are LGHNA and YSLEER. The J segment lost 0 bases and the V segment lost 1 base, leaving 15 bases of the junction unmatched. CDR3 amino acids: CASSQGLIWASGLSTDTQYF. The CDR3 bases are TGCGCCAGCAGCCAAGGCTTGATTTGGGCTAGCGGGCTGAGCACAGATACGCAGTATTTT.

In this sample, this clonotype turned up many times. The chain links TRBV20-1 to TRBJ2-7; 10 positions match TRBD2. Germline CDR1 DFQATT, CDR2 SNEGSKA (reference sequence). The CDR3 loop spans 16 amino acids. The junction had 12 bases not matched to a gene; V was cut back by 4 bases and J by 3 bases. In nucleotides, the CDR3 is TGCAGTGCTATGGGACTAGCGAGAGAGGTCTTCTACGAGCAGTACTTC. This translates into CSAMGLAREVFYEQYF.

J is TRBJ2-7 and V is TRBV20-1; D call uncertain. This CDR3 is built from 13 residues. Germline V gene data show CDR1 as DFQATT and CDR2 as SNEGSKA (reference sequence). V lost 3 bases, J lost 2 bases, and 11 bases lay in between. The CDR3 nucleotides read TGCAGTGCTAGTGGGTTTGGAGCCTACGAGCAGTACTTC. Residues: CSASGFGAYEQYF.

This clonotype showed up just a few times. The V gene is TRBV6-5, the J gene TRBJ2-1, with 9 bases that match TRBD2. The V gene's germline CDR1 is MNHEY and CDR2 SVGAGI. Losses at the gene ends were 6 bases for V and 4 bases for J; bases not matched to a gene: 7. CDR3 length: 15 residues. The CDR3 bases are TGTGCCAGCAGGATCAGCGGGGGGAGTTACAATGAGCAGTTCTTC. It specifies CASRISGGSYNEQFF.